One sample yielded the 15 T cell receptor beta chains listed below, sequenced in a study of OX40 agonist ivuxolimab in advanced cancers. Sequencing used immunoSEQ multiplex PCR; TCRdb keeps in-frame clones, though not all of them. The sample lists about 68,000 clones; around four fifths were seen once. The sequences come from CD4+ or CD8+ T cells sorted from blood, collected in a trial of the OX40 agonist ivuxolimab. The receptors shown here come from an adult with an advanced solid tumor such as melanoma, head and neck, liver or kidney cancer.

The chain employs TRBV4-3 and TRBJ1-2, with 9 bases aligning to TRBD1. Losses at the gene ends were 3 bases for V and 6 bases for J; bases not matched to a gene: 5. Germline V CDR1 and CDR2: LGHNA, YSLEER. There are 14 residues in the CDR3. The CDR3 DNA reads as TGCGCCAGCAGCCAGCGGGACAGGGCGGATGGCTACACCTTC. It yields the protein CASSQRDRADGYTF.

The CDR3 DNA reads TGCGCCAGCAGCTTGCTCAGTGACTCCTACGAGCAGTACTTC. Protein: CASSLLSDSYEQYF. The chain has TRBV5-1 and TRBJ2-7; D is ambiguous. Per the germline V gene, CDR1 is SGHRS and CDR2 is YFSETQ. The V and J ends lost 1 base and 0 bases respectively, with 8 bases between them. The CDR3 has 14 amino acids.

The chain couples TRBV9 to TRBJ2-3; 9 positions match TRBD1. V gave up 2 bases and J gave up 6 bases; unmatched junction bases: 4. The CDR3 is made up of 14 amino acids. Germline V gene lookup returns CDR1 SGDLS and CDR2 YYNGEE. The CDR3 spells CASSVYDRGDTQYF. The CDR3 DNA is TGTGCCAGCAGCGTTTATGACAGGGGGGATACGCAGTATTTT. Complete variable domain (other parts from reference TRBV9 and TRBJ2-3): DSGVTQTPKHLITATGQRVTLRCSPRSGDLSVYWYQQSLDQGLQFLIQYYNGEERAKGNILERFSAQQFPDLHSELNLSSLELGDSALYFCASSVYDRGDTQYFGPGTRLTVL.

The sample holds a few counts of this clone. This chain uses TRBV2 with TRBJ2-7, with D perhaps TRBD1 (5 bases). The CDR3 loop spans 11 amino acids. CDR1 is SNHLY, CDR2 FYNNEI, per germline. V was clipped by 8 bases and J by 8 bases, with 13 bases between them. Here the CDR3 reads CASSLQGKQYF. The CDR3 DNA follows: TGTGCCAGCTCACTCCAGGGAAAGCAGTACTTC. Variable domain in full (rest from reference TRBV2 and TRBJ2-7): EPEVTQTPSHQVTQMGQEVILRCVPISNHLYFYWYRQILGQKVEFLVSFYNNEISEKSEIFDDQFSVERPDGSNFTLKIRSTKLEDSAMYFCASSLQGKQYFGPGTRLTVT.

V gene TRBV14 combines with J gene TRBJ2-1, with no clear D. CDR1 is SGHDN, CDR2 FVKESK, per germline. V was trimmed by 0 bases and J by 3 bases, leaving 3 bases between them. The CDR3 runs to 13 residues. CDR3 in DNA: TGTGCCAGCAGCCAAGACTTCTACAATGAGCAGTTCTTC. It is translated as CASSQDFYNEQFF.

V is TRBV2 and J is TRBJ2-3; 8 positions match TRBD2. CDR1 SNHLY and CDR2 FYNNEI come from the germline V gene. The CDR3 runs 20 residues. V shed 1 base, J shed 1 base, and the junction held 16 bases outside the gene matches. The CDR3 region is CASSEEGSGGAFGGTDTQYF. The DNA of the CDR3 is TGTGCCAGCAGTGAAGAGGGGTCGGGGGGGGCCTTCGGTGGCACAGATACGCAGTATTTT.

The CDR3 loop reads CASSLARGGREKLFF. The DNA of the CDR3 is TGTGCCAGCAGCTTAGCGCGGGGGGGAAGGGAAAAACTGTTTTTT. The rearrangement links TRBV7-6 to TRBJ1-4; D might be TRBD1 (5 bases). V lost 0 bases to trimming and J lost 8 bases, with 13 bases between them. The CDR3 runs to 15 residues. CDR1 is SGHVS and CDR2 is FNYEAQ in the germline V gene.

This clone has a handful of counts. CDR3 in amino acids: CASTLAGSGYTF. The CDR3 region has the DNA TGTGCCAGCACCCTTGCGGGTTCTGGCTACACCTTC. The gene calls are TRBV5-4 and TRBJ1-2; D gene uncertain. The CDR3 runs to 12 residues. Trimming stripped 6 bases from V and 7 bases from J, with 13 bases between. The germline CDR1 and CDR2 sequences are SGHNT and YYREEE (reference sequence).

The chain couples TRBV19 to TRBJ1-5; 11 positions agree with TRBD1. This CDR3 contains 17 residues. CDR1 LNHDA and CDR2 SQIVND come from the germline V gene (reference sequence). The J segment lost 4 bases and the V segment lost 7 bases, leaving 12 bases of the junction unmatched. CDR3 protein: CASTRSRTGGRNQPQHF. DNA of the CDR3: TGTGCCAGTACCCGATCCAGGACAGGGGGCAGGAATCAGCCCCAGCATTTT.

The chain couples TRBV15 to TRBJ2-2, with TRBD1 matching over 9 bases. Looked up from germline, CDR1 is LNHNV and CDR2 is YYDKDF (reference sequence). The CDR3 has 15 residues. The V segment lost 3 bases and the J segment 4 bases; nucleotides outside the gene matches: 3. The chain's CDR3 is CATSSGGQGTGELFF. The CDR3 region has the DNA TGTGCCACCAGCAGCGGGGGACAGGGCACCGGGGAGCTGTTTTTT.

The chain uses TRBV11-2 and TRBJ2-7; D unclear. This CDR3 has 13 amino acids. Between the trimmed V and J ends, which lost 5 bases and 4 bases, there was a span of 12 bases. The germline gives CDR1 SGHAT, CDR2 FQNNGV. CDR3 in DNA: TGTGCCAGCAGCCTCGGGTGGGGTTACGAGCAGTACGTC. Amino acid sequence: CASSLGWGYEQYV.

The CDR3 spells CASSMGAGNYGYTF. DNA of the CDR3: TGTGCCAGTAGTATGGGTGCAGGGAACTATGGCTACACCTTC. The chain recombines TRBV19 with TRBJ1-2; a weak D match, TRBD1 (5 bases). V dropped 3 bases and J dropped 2 bases, with 10 bases sitting between them. CDR3 length: 14 amino acids. Germline CDR1 reads LNHDA; CDR2 reads SQIVND (reference sequence).

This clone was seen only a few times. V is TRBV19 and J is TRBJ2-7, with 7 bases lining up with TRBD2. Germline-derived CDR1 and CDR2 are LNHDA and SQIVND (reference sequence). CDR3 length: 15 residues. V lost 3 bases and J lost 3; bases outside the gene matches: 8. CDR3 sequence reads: CASSIQSGRDYEQYF. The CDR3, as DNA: TGTGCCAGTAGTATCCAGTCAGGGAGGGACTACGAGCAGTACTTC.

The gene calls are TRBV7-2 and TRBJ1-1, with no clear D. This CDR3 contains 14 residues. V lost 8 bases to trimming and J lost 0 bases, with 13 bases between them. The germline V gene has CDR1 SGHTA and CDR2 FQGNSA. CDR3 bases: TGTGCCAGCGGGTCGGGTCGGATGAACACTGAAGCTTTCTTT. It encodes CASGSGRMNTEAFF.

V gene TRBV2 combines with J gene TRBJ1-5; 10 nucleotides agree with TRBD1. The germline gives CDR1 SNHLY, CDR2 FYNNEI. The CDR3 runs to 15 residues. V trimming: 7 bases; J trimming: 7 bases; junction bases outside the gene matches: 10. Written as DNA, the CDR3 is TGTGCCAGCACCGCCGGGACAGGGGAAAGGCAGCCCCAGCATTTT. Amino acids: CASTAGTGERQPQHF.